A single sample gave rise to the 32 T cell receptor beta chains below, sequenced in a study of cytomegalovirus exposure and HLA in healthy donors. A multiplex PCR was run with 60 Vbeta primers and 13 Jbeta primers. TCRdb's table, derived via immunoSEQ multiplex PCR, lists solely in-frame clones and lacks some. The top ten clones hold roughly 1.4% of a sample with some 180,000 clones, roughly 87% of them seen once. The material sequenced was PBMCs. The source is a middle-aged man in good health and CMV-seronegative.

The CDR3 spells CASSTKPTGQVNTEAFF. The CDR3 DNA follows: TGTGCCAGCAGCACGAAGCCAACAGGACAGGTGAACACTGAAGCTTTCTTT. The chain recombines TRBV7-2 with TRBJ1-1, with TRBD1 identical over 7 bases. Germline CDR1 is SGHTA and CDR2 is FQGNSA. After removal of 5 bases from V and 0 bases from J, the junction contained 12 bases not matched to a gene. This CDR3 is 17 amino acids long. The full variable domain, completed using reference TRBV7-2 and TRBJ1-1, is GAGVSQSPSNKVTEKGKDVELRCDPISGHTALYWYRQSLGQGLEFLIYFQGNSAPDKSGLPSDRFSAERTGGSVSTLTIQRTQQEDSAVYLCASSTKPTGQVNTEAFFGQGTRLTVV.

The CDR3 region has the DNA TGCGCCAGCAGCCCCGACAGGGGACTAAGCGAGCAGTACTTC. Its translation: CASSPDRGLSEQYF. This sequence joins TRBV5-1 and TRBJ2-7; perhaps TRBD1 as D (8 bases). With 4 bases removed from V and 6 bases from J, the gap between germline ends came to 17 bases. Germline CDR1 is SGHRS and CDR2 is YFSETQ. The length of the CDR3 is 14 residues.

This chain uses TRBV6-4 with TRBJ2-2; 9 bases line up with TRBD1. V lost 5 bases, J lost 6 bases, and 7 bases stayed unmatched. The CDR3 runs 15 residues. CDR1 and CDR2 from the germline V gene are MRHNA and SNTAGT. In DNA form, the CDR3 reads TGTGCCAGCAGTAAAACAGGGGGCCTTTCCGGGGAGCTGTTTTTT. Translating it yields CASSKTGGLSGELFF.

The V call is TRBV5-6, the J call TRBJ1-4, with D unresolved. The CDR3 runs 15 residues. Germline V gene lookup returns CDR1 SGHDT and CDR2 YYEEEE. V was clipped by 4 bases and J by 5 bases, with 15 bases between them. The CDR3 sequence: CASSPLPTGNEKLFF. The CDR3 region has the DNA TGTGCCAGCAGCCCACTGCCGACGGGGAATGAAAAACTGTTTTTT.

V gene TRBV2 combines with J gene TRBJ2-7; possible D gene TRBD1, 6 bases. Germline-derived CDR1 and CDR2 are SNHLY and FYNNEI. V was trimmed by 5 bases and J by 6 bases, leaving 11 bases between them. This CDR3 region has 12 residues. The CDR3 DNA is TGTGCCAGCAGTACCGACAGGTCCGAGCAGTACTTC. It yields the protein CASSTDRSEQYF.

A single count supports this clone. This chain joins TRBV6-5 and TRBJ1-1; D is possibly TRBD1 (6 bases). V shed 6 bases and J shed 0 bases, with 8 bases lying between them. In germline, CDR1 is MNHEY, CDR2 SVGAGI. The CDR3 length is 13 residues. The CDR3 DNA sequence: TGTGCCAGCAGACAGGGCATGAACACTGAAGCTTTCTTT. Its protein is CASRQGMNTEAFF.

J is TRBJ2-3 and V is TRBV5-4; 9 bases are a match to TRBD1. The CDR3 contains 15 residues. The germline V gene encodes CDR1 SGHNT and CDR2 YYREEE (reference sequence). Trimming cost V 4 bases and J 4 bases; bases outside gene matches: 7. The CDR3 region has the DNA TGTGCCAGCAGCCCCACACGGACAGGGGCAGATACGCAGTATTTT. This encodes CASSPTRTGADTQYF.

This clone was found a few times. The J gene is TRBJ1-4, the V gene TRBV28; D unclear. CDR1 and CDR2 (germline): MDHEN, SYDVKM. The V and J ends lost 6 bases and 5 bases respectively, with 10 bases between them. The CDR3 sequence is 13 residues long. As DNA, the CDR3 is TGTGCCAGCAGCCGACCGGGGAATGAAAAACTGTTTTTT. It encodes CASSRPGNEKLFF. The variable domain in full, completed from reference TRBV28 and TRBJ1-4, reads DVKVTQSSRYLVKRTGEKVFLECVQDMDHENMFWYRQDPGLGLRLIYFSYDVKMKEKGDIPEGYSVSREKKERFSLILESASTNQTSMYLCASSRPGNEKLFFGSGTQLSVL.

This rearrangement joins TRBV5-5 to TRBJ1-2, with 8 bases matching TRBD1. J gave up 0 bases and V 0 bases, and 4 bases lay outside the gene matches. The CDR3 is made up of 16 amino acids. CDR1 and CDR2 from the germline V gene are SGHKS and YYEKEE (reference sequence). CDR3: CASSLAGGGSNYGYTF. CDR3 DNA sequence: TGTGCCAGCAGCTTGGCAGGGGGCGGGTCTAACTATGGCTACACCTTC.

The chain carries TRBV4-2 and TRBJ1-1; TRBD1 might be the D (5 bases). From germline, CDR1 is LGHNA and CDR2 YNFKEQ. The CDR3 loop spans 14 amino acids. V was clipped by 1 base and J by 2 bases, with 8 bases between them. The CDR3 coding sequence is TGTGCCAGCAGCCAAGGCGGGGGAAACACTGAAGCTTTCTTT. It codes for CASSQGGGNTEAFF.

The chain employs TRBV27 and TRBJ2-7, with TRBD2 as a possible D gene (5 bases). The V gene lost 4 bases and the J gene lost 3 bases, with 16 bases spanning the gap. Per the germline V gene, CDR1 is MNHEY and CDR2 is SMNVEV (reference sequence). The CDR3 sequence is 15 residues long. CDR3 sequence (DNA): TGTGCCAGCAGTTCGTCGGGCCTAGCAGTCTACGAGCAGTACTTC. This encodes CASSSSGLAVYEQYF.

The rearrangement joins TRBV28 to TRBJ1-5; 7 bases are shared with TRBD1. J was trimmed by 3 bases and V by 6 bases; bases with no gene match: 11. Germline lookup yields CDR1 MDHEN and CDR2 SYDVKM. The CDR3 extends over 16 amino acids. This CDR3 reads CASSRPIDRANQPQHF. CDR3 nucleotide sequence: TGTGCCAGCAGCCGTCCTATCGACAGGGCCAATCAGCCCCAGCATTTT.

This rearrangement joins TRBV20-1 to TRBJ2-7, with TRBD2 identical over 7 bases. This CDR3 has 11 residues. V was clipped by 6 bases and J by 7 bases; unmatched bases: 6. Germline V lookup: CDR1 DFQATT, CDR2 SNEGSKA (reference sequence). The CDR3 nucleotides are TGCAGTGCCCGACTAGCTCGGGAGCAGTACTTC. Translation: CSARLAREQYF.

This clone was picked up one time. This chain connects TRBV19 to TRBJ1-2; a possible D gene is TRBD1 (6 bases). Trimming stripped 7 bases from V and 4 bases from J, with 19 bases between. CDR1 is LNHDA and CDR2 is SQIVND in the germline V gene (reference sequence). There are 15 residues in the CDR3. The CDR3 nucleotides are TGTGCCAGTACCCTAATGTCGACAGGCGTCTATGGCTACACCTTC. Encoded protein: CASTLMSTGVYGYTF.

This clone came up a few times. The chain has TRBV6-5 and TRBJ2-7, with TRBD1 matching over 9 bases. J gave up 4 bases and V 2 bases, and 3 bases lay outside the gene matches. The CDR3 spans 14 residues. Germline CDR1 is MNHEY and CDR2 is SVGAGI. In nucleotides, the CDR3 is TGTGCCAGCAGTTACGGGGACAGGGAGTACGAGCAGTACTTC. The encoded protein is CASSYGDREYEQYF.

The J gene is TRBJ1-2, the V gene TRBV7-2; a weak D match, TRBD1 (6 bases). The V gene lost 0 bases and the J gene lost 6 bases, with 11 bases spanning the gap. The CDR3 contains 14 residues. The V gene's germline CDR1 is SGHTA and CDR2 FQGNSA. The DNA of the CDR3 is TGTGCCAGCAGCTTAGCAGGACAGTCCAATGGCTACACCTTC. Its translation: CASSLAGQSNGYTF.

V and J are TRBV6-6 and TRBJ1-5; D may be TRBD1 (5 bases). The V gene lost 6 bases and the J gene lost 6 bases, with 15 bases spanning the gap. Germline CDR1 is MNHNY and CDR2 is SVGAGI (reference sequence). The CDR3 covers 14 residues. This chain's CDR3 is CASSPGRGGQPQHF. The DNA of the CDR3 is TGTGCCAGCAGCCCCGGGCGGGGGGGTCAGCCCCAGCATTTT.

The chain combines TRBV4-1 with TRBJ2-4; weak D call: TRBD1 (6 bases). V was clipped by 0 bases and J by 9 bases, with 15 bases between them. The CDR3 runs 15 residues. The germline V gene has CDR1 MGHRA and CDR2 YSYEKL. Written as DNA, the CDR3 is TGCGCCAGCAGCCAAGATGAGAGGGGGAAGGGCATTCAGTACTTC. Amino acids: CASSQDERGKGIQYF.

The J gene is TRBJ1-3, the V gene TRBV11-3; D is uncertain. The CDR3 loop spans 12 amino acids. CDR1 and CDR2 from the germline V gene are SGHNT and YENEEA. V lost 4 bases and J lost 7, with 8 bases in between. The CDR3 DNA follows: TGTGCCAGCAGCTCCAGAAGTAACACCATATATTTT. It encodes CASSSRSNTIYF.

This chain connects TRBV4-3 to TRBJ2-1; 11 bases match TRBD2. The germline gives CDR1 LGHNA, CDR2 YSLEER. The V gene end was trimmed by 3 bases and the J gene end by 4 bases; junction bases not matched to a gene: 8. The CDR3 is made up of 17 amino acids. The CDR3 region has the DNA TGCGCCAGCAGCCATAACCCGGGACTAGCGGCATACAATGAGCAGTTCTTC. It encodes CASSHNPGLAAYNEQFF.

In regard to this clone: One end of the junction does not line up with germline, which may come from a read error. The chain is built from TRBV7-7 and TRBJ2-5, with 9 bases aligning to TRBD2. This CDR3 comprises 16 residues. Germline V gene sequence: CDR1 SSHAT, CDR2 FNYEAQ (reference sequence). The CDR3 spells CASSGVGTSNQETQYF. CDR3 nucleotides: TGTGCTAGCAGCGGAGTTGGGACTAGCAACCAAGAGACCCAGTACTTC.

V gene TRBV9 combines with J gene TRBJ2-3, with unresolved D. V shed 5 bases and J shed 5 bases, with 6 bases lying between them. This CDR3 is built from 11 residues. Germline CDR1 is SGDLS and CDR2 is YYNGEE. The chain's CDR3 is CASSFRDTQYF. In nucleotides, the CDR3 is TGTGCCAGCAGTTTTCGAGATACGCAGTATTTT.

The sample holds one count of this clone. V and J are TRBV11-3 and TRBJ1-1; 8 bases match TRBD1. Germline CDR1 SGHNT, CDR2 YENEEA. With 5 bases clipped from V and 1 base from J, the junction kept 3 bases outside the gene matches. The CDR3 loop spans 14 amino acids. For the CDR3, the DNA is TGTGCCAGCAGCCAGCAGGGGGCGAACACTGAAGCTTTCTTT. Residues: CASSQQGANTEAFF.

This clone has a handful of counts. The V gene is TRBV5-1, the J gene TRBJ2-1, with 13 bases lining up with TRBD2. The CDR3 consists of 15 residues. The V gene's germline CDR1 is SGHRS and CDR2 YFSETQ. The V and J ends lost 3 bases and 8 bases, in that order; junction bases with no gene match: 5. The CDR3 is CASSSGLAGWDEQFF. CDR3 bases: TGCGCCAGCAGCTCGGGACTAGCGGGATGGGATGAGCAGTTCTTC. The variable domain in full, with the rest retrieved from reference TRBV5-1 and TRBJ2-1, is KAGVTQTPRYLIKTRGQQVTLSCSPISGHRSVSWYQQTPGQGLQFLFEYFSETQRNKGNFPGRFSGRQFSNSRSEMNVSTLELGDSALYLCASSSGLAGWDEQFFGPGTRLTVL.

This rearrangement joins TRBV2 to TRBJ1-5; TRBD1 aligns across 7 bases. This CDR3 is 15 amino acids long. The V segment lost 4 bases and the J segment 1 base; nucleotides outside the gene matches: 4. In germline, CDR1 is SNHLY, CDR2 FYNNEI. CDR3 amino acids: CASSGYRGSNQPQHF. The CDR3 region has the DNA TGTGCCAGCAGTGGATACAGGGGAAGCAATCAGCCCCAGCATTTT. Complete variable domain (other parts from reference TRBV2 and TRBJ1-5): EPEVTQTPSHQVTQMGQEVILRCVPISNHLYFYWYRQILGQKVEFLVSFYNNEISEKSEIFDDQFSVERPDGSNFTLKIRSTKLEDSAMYFCASSGYRGSNQPQHFGDGTRLSIL.

This clone was counted only a few times. The V and J genes are TRBV10-1 and TRBJ2-3; D is perhaps TRBD2 (7 bases). The CDR3 extends over 18 amino acids. Germline V gene lookup returns CDR1 WNHNN and CDR2 SYGVQD (reference sequence). Trimming shortened V by 5 bases and J by 4 bases, and 25 bases separated the two germline ends. The CDR3 sequence: CASSFPGKGGHYADTQYF. Here the CDR3 DNA reads TGCGCCAGCAGTTTCCCCGGAAAGGGGGGGCATTACGCAGATACGCAGTATTTT.

The rearrangement links TRBV19 to TRBJ2-1; TRBD2 matches at 7 bases. CDR3 length: 14 amino acids. Germline CDR1 LNHDA, CDR2 SQIVND (reference sequence). V was pared by 9 bases and J by 9 bases, with 14 bases of the junction left unmatched. CDR3 bases: TGTGCCAGCCTCATTGGCGGGAGTCCGGGTGAGCAGTTCTTC. This encodes CASLIGGSPGEQFF.

This chain uses TRBV28 with TRBJ1-3, with D unclear. The CDR3 consists of 14 residues. Germline CDR1 is MDHEN and CDR2 is SYDVKM. V lost 2 bases to trimming and J lost 7 bases, with 12 bases between them. CDR3 sequence (DNA): TGTGCCAGCAGTTTACGACCCCCCGGGAACACCATATATTTT. It encodes CASSLRPPGNTIYF.

The V call is TRBV21-1, the J call TRBJ2-2; the DNA was not used to check the table's D call, TRBD2. TRBV21-1 is an annotated pseudogene. This CDR3 comprises 23 residues. The CDR3 here is CASSKSLRGLAGAVVQNTGELFF. The DNA of the CDR3 is TGTGCCAGCAGCAAATCTCTAAGGGGACTAGCGGGGGCCGTCGTCCAGAACACCGGGGAGCTGTTTTTT.

The gene calls are TRBV5-1 and TRBJ2-3, with D unresolved. Germline loops: CDR1 SGHRS, CDR2 YFSETQ. This CDR3 has 14 residues. V gave up 0 bases and J gave up 1 base, with 6 bases separating them. The CDR3 coding sequence is TGCGCCAGCAGCTTGGCCCCAGGCACAGATACGCAGTATTTT. This sequence encodes CASSLAPGTDTQYF.

This chain connects TRBV6-5 to TRBJ2-3, with D possibly matching TRBD1 (6 bases). In germline, CDR1 is MNHEY, CDR2 SVGAGI. The V gene lost 7 bases and the J gene lost 4 bases, with 15 bases spanning the gap. The CDR3 is made up of 14 amino acids. CDR3 nucleotide sequence: TGTGCCAGCATGGACCCAAGGGGGTCAGATACGCAGTATTTT. Translating it yields CASMDPRGSDTQYF.

This chain links TRBV19 with TRBJ2-3, with D possibly TRBD2 on 7 matching bases. The V and J ends lost 0 bases and 3 bases respectively, with 22 bases between them. Germline V gene sequence: CDR1 LNHDA, CDR2 SQIVND (reference sequence). This CDR3 is built from 19 residues. The CDR3 DNA is TGTGCCAGTAGTATAGAAGGTGGGGGGGGCTTTTCTTTGACAGATACGCAGTATTTT. It encodes CASSIEGGGGFSLTDTQYF.